These T cell receptor beta chains were read from a single sample in a study of T cell repertoires in cytomegalovirus infection. TCRdb ran MiXCR on the reads and lists one entry per CDR3 protein. Of under 850,000 distinct CDR3 sequences listed, 35% to 45% are singletons. Source material: PBMCs. The receptors were sampled from a human donor in good health (CMV status not recorded). Some clones in this sample may be carry-over from other donors' samples. Each CDR3 is given with its conserved first and last residue.

CDR3: CAIQNPGQGDYGYTF
J: TRBJ1-2
V: TRBV10-3

CDR3: CSARVSRAYEQYF
J: TRBJ2-7
V: TRBV20-1

CDR3: CASSGRRQAPSNSPLHF
J: TRBJ1-6
V: TRBV18

CDR3: CASRTDRMDEGDWAEAFF
J: TRBJ1-1
V: TRBV28

CDR3: CAISAGSGNTIYF
J: TRBJ1-3
V: TRBV10-3

CDR3: CASSSNRGDRVETQYF
J: TRBJ2-5
V: TRBV7-9

CDR3: CASSSQLGGNQPQHF
J: TRBJ1-5
V: TRBV6-1

CDR3: CASSYPQNTIYF
J: TRBJ1-3
V: TRBV7-2

CDR3: CASSSQPPKDYGYPF
J: TRBJ1-2
V: TRBV28

CDR3: CSARDNPGNTIYF
J: TRBJ1-3
V: TRBV20-1

CDR3: CSARRPSGNTDTQYF
J: TRBJ2-3
V: TRBV20-1

CDR3: CASSIRQGADEQFF
J: TRBJ2-1
V: TRBV19

CDR3: CAINRISGNTIYF
J: TRBJ1-3
V: TRBV10-3

CDR3: CASSRTGGQVRYYGYTF
J: TRBJ1-2
V: TRBV7-9

CDR3: CASSLFGGIRSPLHF
J: TRBJ1-6
V: TRBV28

CDR3: CASSLRLAGDSEQFF
J: TRBJ2-1
V: TRBV7-2

CDR3: CATSRDPGQGRETQYF
J: TRBJ2-5
V: TRBV15

CDR3: CASSKGSTNTEAFF
J: TRBJ1-1
V: TRBV27

CDR3: CASSLIGQDEAFF
J: TRBJ1-1
V: TRBV5-1

CDR3: CASAWGSNQPQHF
J: TRBJ1-5
V: TRBV19

CDR3: CASSLDSFLNTEAFF
J: TRBJ1-1
V: TRBV5-6

CDR3: CASSLRQMNTEAFF
J: TRBJ1-1
V: TRBV28

CDR3: CASSHLTGGSYGYTF
J: TRBJ1-2
V: TRBV6-1

CDR3: CASSFWGAGGELFF
J: TRBJ2-2
V: TRBV27

CDR3: CASSRDPRAYEHYF
J: TRBJ2-7
V: TRBV7-3

CDR3: CASSPSQVGQQDTQYF
J: TRBJ2-3
V: TRBV12-3/TRBV12-4

CDR3: CASSLTMGQGTEAFF
J: TRBJ1-1
V: TRBV7-8

CDR3: CASSVQGGTNEKLFF
J: TRBJ1-4
V: TRBV5-4

CDR3: CASSQDLSGGSPSGANVLTF
J: TRBJ2-6
V: TRBV3-1

CDR3: CASSAPGGSNYEQYF
J: TRBJ2-7
V: TRBV6-1

CDR3: CASSQSGRSDEQFF
J: TRBJ2-1
V: TRBV9

CDR3: CASRPQGPGTGTSLGRNTEAFF
J: TRBJ1-1
V: TRBV6-1

CDR3: CAISEGLVDEQYF
J: TRBJ2-7
V: TRBV10-3

CDR3: CASIQTGDFTDTQYF
J: TRBJ2-3
V: TRBV7-3

CDR3: CATSSSLAGEVPVGAYNEQFF
J: TRBJ2-1
V: TRBV15

CDR3: CASNPGQGTDTQYF
J: TRBJ2-3
V: TRBV7-9

CDR3: CASSQGFDVNSVYEQYF
J: TRBJ2-7
V: TRBV3-1

CDR3: CASRIGGNQPQHF
J: TRBJ1-5
V: TRBV28

CDR3: CASKLGQGFIQYF
J: TRBJ2-4
V: TRBV27

CDR3: CSVGLAGGTDTQYF
J: TRBJ2-3
V: TRBV29-1

CDR3: CASAGLSNSPLHF
J: TRBJ1-6
V: TRBV19

CDR3: CASSLARQYEQFF
J: TRBJ2-1
V: TRBV7-2

CDR3: CSARPLGVDTEAFF
J: TRBJ1-1
V: TRBV20-1

CDR3: CASSLSLQGGHNEQFF
J: TRBJ2-1
V: TRBV5-1

CDR3: CASERGDSYEQYF
J: TRBJ2-7
V: TRBV6-1

CDR3: CASSDRAREKLFF
J: TRBJ1-4
V: TRBV19

CDR3: CASDQQNLYGYEQHF
J: TRBJ2-7
V: TRBV28

CDR3: CASNRQPESNQPQHF
J: TRBJ1-5
V: TRBV6-1

CDR3: CASSLNRATNEKLFF
J: TRBJ1-4
V: TRBV7-8

CDR3: CASSLGGALNSPLHF
J: TRBJ1-6
V: TRBV7-6

CDR3: CASIPGGTGSYGYTF
J: TRBJ1-2
V: TRBV19

CDR3: CAGRPGGANYGYTF
J: TRBJ1-2
V: TRBV6-2/TRBV6-3

CDR3: CASSDRARGAYEQYF
J: TRBJ2-7
V: TRBV7-9